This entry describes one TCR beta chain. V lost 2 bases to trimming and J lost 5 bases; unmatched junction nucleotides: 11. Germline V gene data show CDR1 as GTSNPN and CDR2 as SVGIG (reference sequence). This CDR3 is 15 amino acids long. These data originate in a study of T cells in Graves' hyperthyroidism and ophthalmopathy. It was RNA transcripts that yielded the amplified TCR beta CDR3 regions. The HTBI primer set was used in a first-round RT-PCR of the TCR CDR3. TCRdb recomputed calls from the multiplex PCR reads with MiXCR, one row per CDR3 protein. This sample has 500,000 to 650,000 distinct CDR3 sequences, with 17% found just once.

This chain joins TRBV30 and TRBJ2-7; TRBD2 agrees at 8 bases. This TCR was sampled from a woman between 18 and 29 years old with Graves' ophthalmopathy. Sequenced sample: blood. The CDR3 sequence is CAWSREGREGDEQYF. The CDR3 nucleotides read TGTGCCTGGAGTCGAGAGGGCCGGGAGGGAGACGAGCAGTACTTC. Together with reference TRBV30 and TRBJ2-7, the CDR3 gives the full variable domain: SQTIHQWPATLVQPVGSPLSLECTVEGTSNPNLYWYRQAAGRGLQLLFYSVGIGQISSEVPQNLSASRPQDRQFILSSKKLLLSDSGFYLCAWSREGREGDEQYFGPGTRLTVT.